A single sample is the source of the 18 T cell receptor beta chains below, sequenced in a study of TIL therapy for anti-PD-1-resistant metastatic lung cancer. Time point here: pre-treatment sample, taken before nivolumab and TIL therapy. This was the immunoSEQ v3 assay. Profiling relied on immunoSEQ multiplex PCR, and the TCRdb table lists in-frame clones only, not all of them. The data hold 30,000 to 45,000 clones, with around four fifths observed a single time. The specimen was blood, collected at baseline. These receptors were obtained from a person between 25 and 80 years old with non-small cell lung cancer.

The table lists this clone with a count of one. Different DNA sequences within this sample yield the same CDR3. The gene calls are TRBV4-3 and TRBJ1-6; D perhaps matches TRBD1 (5 bases). V lost 0 bases and J lost 8, with 11 bases in between. The germline V gene has CDR1 LGHNA and CDR2 YSLEER. The CDR3 sequence is 15 residues long. The CDR3 protein is CASSQEEGKDSPLHF. CDR3 bases: TGCGCCAGCAGCCAAGAGGAGGGGAAGGATTCACCCCTCCACTTT.

V and J are TRBV7-2 and TRBJ2-7; 10 bases agree with TRBD2. The CDR3 extends over 15 amino acids. With V trimmed by 2 bases and J by 9 bases, 10 bases remained unmatched. Germline loops: CDR1 SGHTA, CDR2 FQGNSA. As DNA, the CDR3 is TGTGCCAGCAGCTTACGGCTAGCGGGGGCCCTCGGGCAGTACTTC. It translates to CASSLRLAGALGQYF.

The V call is TRBV5-1, the J call TRBJ2-7; D is undetermined. V was pared by 2 bases and J by 1 base, with 7 bases between. The CDR3 covers 13 residues. The germline gives CDR1 SGHRS, CDR2 YFSETQ. CDR3 protein: CASSLVGSYEQYF. The CDR3 DNA is TGCGCCAGCAGCTTAGTAGGATCCTACGAGCAGTACTTC.

The genes are TRBV4-2 and TRBJ1-4, with D tentatively TRBD1 (6 bases). CDR1 LGHNA and CDR2 YNFKEQ come from the germline V gene. V lost 2 bases, J lost 11 bases, and 12 bases lay in between. The CDR3 spans 13 residues. The CDR3 reads CASSQPHREKLFF. In nucleotides, the CDR3 is TGTGCCAGCAGCCAACCCCACAGGGAGAAACTGTTTTTT.

In its sample, this clone was seen a few times. The chain is built from TRBV27 and TRBJ1-1; no clear D. Trimming pared 3 bases from V and 6 bases from J, leaving 11 bases between. The CDR3 consists of 13 residues. The V gene's germline CDR1 is MNHEY and CDR2 SMNVEV (reference sequence). In DNA, the CDR3 is TGTGCCAGCAGTTTTTCGAGTGGGGCTGAAGCTTTCTTT. Residues: CASSFSSGAEAFF.

The CDR3: CASRLTGTYEQYF. The CDR3 DNA reads TGTGCCAGCAGACTGACAGGGACCTACGAGCAGTACTTC. This sequence joins TRBV27 and TRBJ2-7; 7 nucleotides agree with TRBD1. The CDR3 runs 13 residues. After removal of 6 bases from V and 2 bases from J, the junction contained 4 bases not matched to a gene. CDR1 is MNHEY, CDR2 SMNVEV, per germline (reference sequence).

The rearrangement uses TRBV5-4 and TRBJ2-1; 9 bases align to TRBD1. After removal of 4 bases from V and 0 bases from J, the junction contained 14 bases not matched to a gene. Germline V gene lookup returns CDR1 SGHNT and CDR2 YYREEE (reference sequence). The CDR3 covers 19 residues. The CDR3 coding sequence is TGTGCCAGCAGCCCAATTCCGGGACAGGGCATTCGCTCCTACAATGAGCAGTTCTTC. This encodes CASSPIPGQGIRSYNEQFF.

V gene TRBV28 combines with J gene TRBJ2-3; TRBD1 matches at 7 bases. V was clipped by 10 bases and J by 2 bases; unmatched bases: 18. The CDR3 has 17 amino acids. Germline values: CDR1 MDHEN, CDR2 SYDVKM. The CDR3 coding sequence is TGTGCCACCGACGGCACGGACCCGACAGGGATCACAGATACGCAGTATTTT. It encodes CATDGTDPTGITDTQYF.

CDR3 residues: CASSPTGGDYEQYF. The CDR3 region has the DNA TGTGCCAGCAGCCCCACTGGGGGGGACTACGAGCAGTACTTC. This chain links TRBV9 with TRBJ2-7; 7 bases map to TRBD2. There are 14 residues in the CDR3. The germline V gene has CDR1 SGDLS and CDR2 YYNGEE. After removal of 4 bases from V and 3 bases from J, the junction contained 7 bases not matched to a gene.

The sample holds one count of this clone. This chain links TRBV5-1 with TRBJ2-7; the D call may be TRBD1 or TRBD2 (5 bases each). The CDR3 has 15 amino acids. Germline lookup yields CDR1 SGHRS and CDR2 YFSETQ. The ends were cut back, 3 bases at V and 3 bases at J, with 16 bases in the middle. The CDR3 is CASSSGTELVYEQYF. The CDR3 DNA sequence: TGCGCCAGCAGCTCAGGGACGGAACTCGTCTACGAGCAGTACTTC.

This clone was found a few times. This chain links TRBV25-1 with TRBJ1-2, with no clear D. The CDR3 is 12 residues long. Trimming shortened V by 3 bases and J by 7 bases, and 9 bases separated the two germline ends. Looked up from germline, CDR1 is MGHDK and CDR2 is SYGVNS. The CDR3 loop reads CASSETKGGYTF. CDR3 coding DNA: TGTGCCAGCAGTGAGACGAAGGGTGGCTACACCTTC.

V and J are TRBV19 and TRBJ2-7, with 8 bases identical to TRBD1. From germline, CDR1 is LNHDA and CDR2 SQIVND (reference sequence). The CDR3 spans 13 residues. V shed 6 bases, J shed 9 bases, and the junction held 10 bases outside the gene matches. The CDR3 protein is CASSLGQGVAQYF. In DNA form, the CDR3 reads TGTGCCAGTAGCCTCGGACAGGGTGTCGCGCAGTACTTC.

The rearrangement links TRBV7-3 to TRBJ2-1, with 8 bases fitting TRBD2. CDR1 and CDR2 (germline): SGHTA, FQGTGA. The trim removed 5 bases at V and 7 bases at J, leaving 16 bases unmatched. The CDR3 is made up of 17 amino acids. The CDR3 loop is CASSPWALAGGANEQFF. The CDR3 DNA follows: TGTGCCAGCAGCCCTTGGGCCCTAGCGGGTGGCGCGAATGAGCAGTTCTTC.

The chain combines TRBV5-4 with TRBJ2-5; no firm D call. Germline-derived CDR1 and CDR2 are SGHNT and YYREEE (reference sequence). This CDR3 contains 13 residues. V lost 5 bases and J lost 5, with 13 bases in between. The CDR3 nucleotides are TGTGCCAGCAGACGGGCCATAGGGGAGACCCAGTACTTC. It yields the protein CASRRAIGETQYF.

This chain joins TRBV15 and TRBJ2-5, with a tentative D call TRBD2 (5 bases). Trimming stripped 4 bases from V and 2 bases from J, with 14 bases between. CDR1 is LNHNV and CDR2 is YYDKDF in the germline V gene (reference sequence). This CDR3 has 15 amino acids. CDR3 amino acids: CATSNEGLLQETQYF. The CDR3 nucleotides read TGTGCCACCAGCAACGAAGGACTGCTACAAGAGACCCAGTACTTC.

The chain couples TRBV4-3 to TRBJ2-1, with 11 bases aligning to TRBD1. In germline, CDR1 is LGHNA, CDR2 YSLEER. V lost 6 bases and J lost 6; bases outside the gene matches: 4. This CDR3 is 14 amino acids long. This CDR3 is CASRGTGGGNEQFF. Written as DNA, the CDR3 is TGCGCCAGCAGAGGGACAGGGGGAGGCAATGAGCAGTTCTTC.

V and J are TRBV5-4 and TRBJ1-1; possibly TRBD1 for D (5 bases). Germline values: CDR1 SGHNT, CDR2 YYREEE (reference sequence). The CDR3 loop spans 15 amino acids. Trimming removed 10 bases at V and 0 bases at J, with 19 bases between. The chain's CDR3 is CAAISRAGMNTEAFF. In DNA, the CDR3 is TGTGCCGCAATATCGAGGGCAGGGATGAACACTGAAGCTTTCTTT.

The rearrangement links TRBV29-1 to TRBJ2-5; 11 bases line up with TRBD2. This CDR3 region has 14 residues. CDR1 and CDR2 (germline): SQVTM, ANQGSEA. Trimming took 2 bases from V and 5 from J; bases not matched to a gene: 4. CDR3 sequence (DNA): TGCAGCGTTGAAACTAGCGGGAGAGCGGAGACCCAGTACTTC. As protein: CSVETSGRAETQYF.